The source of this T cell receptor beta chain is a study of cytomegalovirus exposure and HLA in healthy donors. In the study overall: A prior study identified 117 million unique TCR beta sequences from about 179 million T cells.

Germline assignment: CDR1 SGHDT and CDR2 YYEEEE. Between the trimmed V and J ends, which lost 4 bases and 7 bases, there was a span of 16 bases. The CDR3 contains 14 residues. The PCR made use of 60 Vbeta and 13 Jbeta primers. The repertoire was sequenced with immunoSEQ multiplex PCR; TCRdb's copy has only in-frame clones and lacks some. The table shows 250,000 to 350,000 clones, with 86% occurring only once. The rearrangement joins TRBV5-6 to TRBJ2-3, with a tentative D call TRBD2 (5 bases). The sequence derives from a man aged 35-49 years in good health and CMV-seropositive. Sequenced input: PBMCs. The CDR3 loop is CASSPAGVRYTQYF. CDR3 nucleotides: TGTGCCAGCAGCCCGGCCGGGGTGCGGTATACGCAGTATTTT.